This TCR beta chain was captured by sequencing in a study of T cell responses to AZD1222 COVID-19 vaccine. TCRdb's table, derived via immunoSEQ multiplex PCR, lists solely in-frame clones and lacks some. The table has about 120,000 clones, around 89% seen once. The TCR was taken from an adult who received the AZD1222 COVID-19 vaccine. The sequencing used peripheral blood, collected 28 days after the second AZD1222 dose.

The DNA of the CDR3 is TGCGCCAGCAGCCACTCGGGGTCTGGGATCGGGATGAACACTGAAGCTTTCTTT. Translated: CASSHSGSGIGMNTEAFF. The gene calls are TRBV4-3 and TRBJ1-1, with D hard to call. V was trimmed by 3 bases and J by 0 bases, leaving 20 bases between them. Per the germline V gene, CDR1 is LGHNA and CDR2 is YSLEER. This CDR3 is built from 18 residues.